Presented here are 24 T cell receptor beta chains from one specimen sequenced in a study of a mutant IDH1 vaccine in newly diagnosed glioma. Sequencing used immunoSEQ multiplex PCR; TCRdb keeps in-frame clones, though not all of them. The top ten hold 1.5% to 2% of the sample, which has about 51,000 clones, 60% to 85% seen once. Sample time point: baseline, week 1 (first vaccination visit). Documented treatment: pre-vaccination baseline after standard-of-care therapy. The material sequenced was PBMCs, taken from a glioma patient treated with radiotherapy, temozolomide or both. The receptors were gathered from a woman aged 40 to 50 with glioma.

The chain links TRBV7-6 to TRBJ2-3; 11 bases fit TRBD2. J was trimmed by 2 bases and V by 5 bases; bases with no gene match: 6. This CDR3 has 16 amino acids. Germline V gene data show CDR1 as SGHVS and CDR2 as FNYEAQ. CDR3 sequence (DNA): TGTGCCAGCAGCCTCCTAGCGGGGGGCCTCACAGATACGCAGTATTTT. It yields the protein CASSLLAGGLTDTQYF. Drawing the rest from reference TRBV7-6 and TRBJ2-3, the complete variable domain is GAGVSQSPRYKVTKRGQDVALRCDPISGHVSLYWYRQALGQGPEFLTYFNYEAQQDKSGLPNDRFSAERPEGSISTLTIQRTEQRDSAMYRCASSLLAGGLTDTQYFGPGTRLTVL.

The CDR3: CASSEAVGGIGGNTIYF. The CDR3 region has the DNA TGTGCCAGCAGTGAAGCTGTTGGGGGAATAGGAGGAAACACCATATATTTT. This chain connects TRBV2 to TRBJ1-3, with D possibly matching TRBD1 (5 bases). The V end was cut by 0 bases, the J end by 4 bases, with 16 bases between. Germline assignment: CDR1 SNHLY and CDR2 FYNNEI. The CDR3 has 17 amino acids.

The chain couples TRBV7-2 to TRBJ1-2; TRBD1 matches 9 bases. There are 14 residues in the CDR3. Per the germline V gene, CDR1 is SGHTA and CDR2 is FQGNSA. V shed 1 base, J shed 8 bases, and the junction held 5 bases outside the gene matches. The CDR3 loop is CASSLVGTGSGYTF. In nucleotides, the CDR3 is TGTGCCAGCAGCTTAGTTGGGACAGGGAGCGGCTACACCTTC.

The V gene is TRBV6-5, the J gene TRBJ1-3; D unresolved. V was pared by 6 bases and J by 0 bases, with 6 bases between. CDR3 length: 13 residues. Germline V gives CDR1 MNHEY, CDR2 SVGAGI. CDR3 bases: TGTGCCAGCAGCAGCAACTCTGGAAACACCATATATTTT. Translating it yields CASSSNSGNTIYF.

The rearrangement uses TRBV7-2 and TRBJ2-7; no firm D call. V gave up 0 bases and J gave up 4 bases, with 10 bases separating them. CDR1 is SGHTA, CDR2 FQGNSA, per germline. The CDR3 sequence is 14 residues long. CDR3 sequence: CASSLAGSQYEQYF. DNA of the CDR3: TGTGCCAGCAGCTTAGCGGGGTCACAGTACGAGCAGTACTTC.

The V and J genes are TRBV5-5 and TRBJ2-5; 8 positions match TRBD1. Germline V gene sequence: CDR1 SGHKS, CDR2 YYEKEE (reference sequence). J was trimmed by 5 bases and V by 0 bases; bases with no gene match: 9. The CDR3 has 16 residues. The CDR3 spells CASSLGVDRVGETQYF. CDR3 nucleotides: TGTGCCAGCAGCTTGGGAGTGGACAGGGTAGGGGAGACCCAGTACTTC.

V gene TRBV10-3 combines with J gene TRBJ2-7; D possibly uses TRBD1 or TRBD2 (5 bases each). The CDR3 contains 12 residues. Trimming left V 6 bases short and J 3 bases short, with 9 bases between. Germline V lookup: CDR1 ENHRY, CDR2 SYGVKD. Here the CDR3 reads CAIRGDVYEQYF. CDR3 sequence (DNA): TGTGCCATCAGGGGGGACGTCTACGAGCAGTACTTC.

In its sample, this clone ranks as medium-sized. The rearrangement joins TRBV29-1 to TRBJ1-5; D is uncertain. With 4 bases removed from V and 2 bases from J, the gap between germline ends came to 6 bases. The CDR3 consists of 12 residues. Per the germline V gene, CDR1 is SQVTM and CDR2 is ANQGSEA. Here the CDR3 reads CSVAQGNQPQHF. For the CDR3, the DNA is TGCAGCGTTGCCCAAGGCAATCAGCCCCAGCATTTT.

V gene TRBV21-1 combines with J gene TRBJ1-1; the table's D call, TRBD1, has no DNA check behind it. TRBV21-1 is listed as a pseudogene. This CDR3 is 14 amino acids long. The CDR3 coding sequence is TGTGCCAGCAGCAAAGCGGCCCCATACACTGAAGCTTTCTTT. Residues: CASSKAAPYTEAFF.

This rearrangement joins TRBV6-6 to TRBJ1-4; 9 bases line up with TRBD1. This CDR3 spans 14 amino acids. Germline CDR1 MNHNY, CDR2 SVGAGI (reference sequence). V lost 5 bases and J lost 8; bases outside the gene matches: 6. This chain's CDR3 is CASSHRTGDEKLFF. The CDR3 coding sequence is TGTGCCAGCAGTCACCGGACAGGGGACGAAAAACTGTTTTTT.

The genes are TRBV4-3 and TRBJ1-2, with TRBD1 identical over 9 bases. Germline V gives CDR1 LGHNA, CDR2 YSLEER. V was clipped by 0 bases and J by 4 bases; unmatched bases: 12. The CDR3 runs 18 residues. The CDR3 DNA follows: TGCGCCAGCAGCCAAGATACCCAACAGGGGGCAATAAGCTATGGCTACACCTTC. Translated, it gives CASSQDTQQGAISYGYTF.

V gene TRBV5-6 combines with J gene TRBJ2-5; no firm D call. This CDR3 is 13 amino acids long. Germline CDR1 is SGHDT and CDR2 is YYEEEE. The V gene lost 4 bases and the J gene lost 5 bases, with 12 bases spanning the gap. CDR3 DNA: TGTGCCAGCAGCCTATGGTATGGTGAGACCCAGTACTTC. It yields the protein CASSLWYGETQYF. The variable domain in full, completed from reference TRBV5-6 and TRBJ2-5, reads DAGVTQSPTHLIKTRGQQVTLRCSPKSGHDTVSWYQQALGQGPQFIFQYYEEEERQRGNFPDRFSGHQFPNYSSELNVNALLLGDSALYLCASSLWYGETQYFGPGTRLLVL.

This clone appeared a few times. The J gene is TRBJ2-2, the V gene TRBV2, with 7 bases identical to TRBD1. With V trimmed by 3 bases and J by 0 bases, 4 bases remained unmatched. The germline V gene has CDR1 SNHLY and CDR2 FYNNEI. The CDR3 contains 16 residues. Here the CDR3 DNA reads TGTGCCAGCAGTGACAGGGGGACCACGAACACCGGGGAGCTGTTTTTT. Its translation: CASSDRGTTNTGELFF.

The chain uses TRBV6-1 and TRBJ2-7; TRBD1 matches 7 bases. V was pared by 2 bases and J by 3 bases, with 4 bases of the junction left unmatched. CDR1 and CDR2 from the germline V gene are MNHNS and SASEGT. This CDR3 is built from 14 residues. The CDR3 sequence is CASSERTGDYEQYF. CDR3 DNA: TGTGCCAGCAGTGAAAGGACAGGAGACTACGAGCAGTACTTC.

In this sample, this clone turned up a few times. The gene calls are TRBV5-5 and TRBJ1-4; D is uncertain. Looked up from germline, CDR1 is SGHKS and CDR2 is YYEKEE (reference sequence). The CDR3 sequence is 13 residues long. Trimming pared 2 bases from V and 5 bases from J, leaving 7 bases between. The CDR3 nucleotides read TGTGCCAGCAGCTTAGACCTGAATGAAAAACTGTTTTTT. Its translation: CASSLDLNEKLFF.

V and J are TRBV18 and TRBJ2-2, with TRBD2 identical over 15 bases. V lost 4 bases to trimming and J lost 4 bases; unmatched junction nucleotides: 7. CDR3 length: 18 residues. Germline CDR1 and CDR2: KGHSH and LQKENI. CDR3 coding DNA: TGTGCCAGCTCACTCTGGACTAGCGGGGGGGCCAGCACCGGGGAGCTGTTTTTT. This encodes CASSLWTSGGASTGELFF.

This clone was seen a single time. This chain uses TRBV7-6 with TRBJ1-5; TRBD1 agrees at 8 bases. V shed 5 bases and J 7 bases; nucleotides not matched to a gene: 4. This CDR3 comprises 13 residues. Germline loops: CDR1 SGHVS, CDR2 FNYEAQ. The CDR3 is CASSPTGEQPQHF. In DNA form, the CDR3 reads TGTGCCAGCAGCCCGACAGGGGAGCAGCCCCAGCATTTT.

This clone was recorded once. This chain joins TRBV6-5 and TRBJ1-5, with D possibly TRBD1 on 6 matching bases. The CDR3 length is 12 residues. The V gene lost 8 bases and the J gene lost 7 bases, with 12 bases spanning the gap. The germline CDR1 and CDR2 sequences are MNHEY and SVGAGI. The CDR3 nucleotides are TGTGCCAGCGGCGGAAGGGGGCAGCCCCAGCATTTT. Its translation: CASGGRGQPQHF.

The genes are TRBV7-9 and TRBJ1-1; 7 bases line up with TRBD1. V shed 5 bases, J shed 3 bases, and the junction held 9 bases outside the gene matches. The CDR3 has 15 amino acids. Per the germline V gene, CDR1 is SEHNR and CDR2 is FQNEAQ (reference sequence). CDR3 in amino acids: CASSPGTVPHTEAFF. The CDR3, as DNA: TGTGCCAGCAGCCCTGGGACAGTCCCGCACACTGAAGCTTTCTTT.

This chain joins TRBV12-5 and TRBJ1-5; D remains ambiguous. The germline V and J ends were trimmed by 6 bases and 5 bases, with 8 bases remaining between them. Germline CDR1 LGHNT, CDR2 FRNRAP. There are 12 residues in the CDR3. The CDR3 DNA reads TGTGCTAGTGGCCTCAACTATCAGCCCCAGCATTTT. Its translation is CASGLNYQPQHF.

This chain uses TRBV9 with TRBJ2-7; a possible D gene is TRBD2 (5 bases). V was clipped by 0 bases and J by 0 bases, with 7 bases between them. Germline values: CDR1 SGDLS, CDR2 YYNGEE. The CDR3 is made up of 14 amino acids. CDR3 DNA sequence: TGTGCCAGCAGCGTAGCAAGCGGCTCCTACGAGCAGTACTTC. This translates into CASSVASGSYEQYF.

This chain connects TRBV11-2 to TRBJ2-1; perhaps D is TRBD1 or TRBD2 (6 bases each). From germline, CDR1 is SGHAT and CDR2 FQNNGV. V lost 0 bases to trimming and J lost 8 bases, with 14 bases between them. CDR3 length: 15 amino acids. The CDR3: CASSLDGGGAHEQFF. The CDR3 nucleotides are TGTGCCAGCAGCTTAGACGGGGGCGGGGCACATGAGCAGTTCTTC. The full variable domain, completed using reference TRBV11-2 and TRBJ2-1, is EAGVAQSPRYKIIEKRQSVAFWCNPISGHATLYWYQQILGQGPKLLIQFQNNGVVDDSQLPKDRFSAERLKGVDSTLKIQPAKLEDSAVYLCASSLDGGGAHEQFFGPGTRLTVL.

The rearrangement uses TRBV6-5 and TRBJ1-3, with D hard to call. Germline CDR1 and CDR2: MNHEY and SVGAGI. V lost 0 bases and J lost 4, with 13 bases in between. CDR3 length: 16 residues. The CDR3 bases are TGTGCCAGCAGTTACTCTTTGCGCGGGCGAGGAAACACCATATATTTT. It is translated as CASSYSLRGRGNTIYF.

V usage is TRBV11-2 and J usage is TRBJ1-3; no definite D call. Germline lookup yields CDR1 SGHAT and CDR2 FQNNGV. The CDR3 has 15 amino acids. V was trimmed by 1 base and J by 0 bases, leaving 7 bases between them. The CDR3 reads CASSLVGYSGNTIYF. CDR3 in DNA: TGTGCCAGCAGCTTAGTCGGTTACTCTGGAAACACCATATATTTT.